The 20 T cell receptor beta chains given below trace back to one sample, sequenced in a study of blood T cell repertoires in COVID-19. Repertoires were generated with immunoSEQ multiplex PCR, while TCRdb's copy carries only in-frame clones and drops some. The sample lists tens of thousands of clones; around 87% were seen once. The sequenced sample was peripheral blood. These receptors all come from a human donor in a cohort sampled during active COVID-19.

This clone occurred a few times. A read error may produce the germline difference seen at one junction end. This chain joins TRBV5-4 and TRBJ2-1, with a weak D call TRBD2 (5 bases). This CDR3 region has 15 residues. Germline V gene lookup returns CDR1 SGHNT and CDR2 YYREEE (reference sequence). The CDR3 loop reads CASSSWTPPYNERFF. The CDR3 DNA follows: TGTGCCAGCAGCTCATGGACTCCTCCCTACAATGAGCGGTTCTTC. Complete variable domain (other parts from reference TRBV5-4 and TRBJ2-1): ETGVTQSPTHLIKTRGQQVTLRCSSQSGHNTVSWYQQALGQGPQFIFQYYREEENGRGNFPPRFSGLQFPNYSSELNVNALELDDSALYLCASSSWTPPYNERFFGPGTRLTVL.

The CDR3 reads CASSQEAQGYNEQFF. The CDR3 DNA follows: TGTGCCAGCAGCCAAGAAGCACAGGGATACAATGAGCAGTTCTTC. This chain connects TRBV3-1 (or the pseudogene TRBV3-2) to TRBJ2-1; D might be TRBD1 (6 bases). V lost 0 bases to trimming and J lost 4 bases, with 10 bases between them. CDR1 is LGHDT, CDR2 YNNKEL, per germline (reference sequence). The CDR3 extends over 15 amino acids.

The chain couples TRBV3-1 (or the pseudogene TRBV3-2) to TRBJ2-1, with TRBD2 matching over 8 bases. V trimming: 2 bases; J trimming: 4 bases; junction bases outside the gene matches: 4. This CDR3 spans 15 amino acids. Germline CDR1 LGHDT, CDR2 YNNKEL (reference sequence). The CDR3 loop is CASSQPGTRYNEQFF. In nucleotides, the CDR3 is TGTGCCAGCAGCCAACCCGGGACTAGATACAATGAGCAGTTCTTC.

The chain carries TRBV4-1 and TRBJ2-7; 11 bases map to TRBD2. Germline loops: CDR1 MGHRA, CDR2 YSYEKL. CDR3 length: 15 residues. The ends lost 2 bases at V and 1 base at J; junction bases unmatched: 1. CDR3 sequence: CASSQLAGGSYEQYF. CDR3 DNA: TGCGCCAGCAGCCAACTAGCGGGGGGTTCCTACGAGCAGTACTTC.

This clone was recorded only once. The chain links TRBV5-5 to TRBJ1-3; weak D call: TRBD1 (6 bases). The CDR3 contains 12 residues. The V gene's germline CDR1 is SGHKS and CDR2 YYEKEE (reference sequence). The V end lost 0 bases, the J end lost 11 bases, and 9 bases lay between the germline ends. The CDR3: CASSLDRDAIYF. The CDR3 DNA follows: TGTGCCAGCAGCTTGGACAGGGACGCCATATATTTT. Filled out from reference TRBV5-5 and TRBJ1-3, the complete variable domain reads DAGVTQSPTHLIKTRGQQVTLRCSPISGHKSVSWYQQVLGQGPQFIFQYYEKEERGRGNFPDRFSARQFPNYSSELNVNALLLGDSALYLCASSLDRDAIYFGEGSWLTVV.

J is TRBJ1-4 and V is TRBV20-1, with D unclear. CDR1 is DFQATT, CDR2 SNEGSKA, per germline (reference sequence). Trimming left V 3 bases short and J 10 bases short, with 9 bases between. This CDR3 contains 11 residues. The CDR3 spells CSASNPGKLFF. DNA for the CDR3: TGCAGTGCTAGCAACCCAGGAAAACTGTTTTTT.

This clone was observed a handful of times. The chain is built from TRBV7-9 and TRBJ1-5; D is unresolved. The germline CDR1 and CDR2 sequences are SEHNR and FQNEAQ (reference sequence). CDR3 length: 13 amino acids. Trimming removed 3 bases from V and 4 bases from J, with 7 bases in between. CDR3 region: CASSFSGNQPQHF. The CDR3 nucleotides read TGTGCCAGCAGCTTTAGCGGGAATCAGCCCCAGCATTTT.

This clone was seen only once. This chain uses TRBV19 with TRBJ2-6; 9 nucleotides align to TRBD1. The CDR3 totals 18 residues. With V trimmed by 6 bases and J by 4 bases, 13 bases remained unmatched. Looked up from germline, CDR1 is LNHDA and CDR2 is SQIVND (reference sequence). The CDR3, as DNA: TGTGCCAGTAGCGCCTTCCTCTCACAGGGGGCGGGGGCCAACGTCCTGACTTTC. This sequence encodes CASSAFLSQGAGANVLTF.

The chain employs TRBV7-9 and TRBJ1-4; D is unclear. The CDR3 totals 11 residues. V gave up 5 bases and J gave up 8 bases, with 6 bases separating them. From germline, CDR1 is SEHNR and CDR2 FQNEAQ (reference sequence). The CDR3 nucleotides are TGTGCCAGCAGCATCCAAGAAAAACTGTTTTTT. It is translated as CASSIQEKLFF.

This chain joins TRBV7-9 and TRBJ2-1; 7 bases map to TRBD2. The CDR3 covers 13 residues. The germline V gene encodes CDR1 SEHNR and CDR2 FQNEAQ (reference sequence). V was clipped by 0 bases and J by 7 bases; unmatched bases: 0. The CDR3 sequence: CASSLAGGNEQFF. The CDR3 bases are TGTGCCAGCAGCTTAGCGGGGGGGAATGAGCAGTTCTTC.

This clone was detected a few times. The chain combines TRBV18 with TRBJ2-7; 9 bases fit TRBD1. The CDR3 has 13 amino acids. Germline CDR1 KGHSH, CDR2 LQKENI. V lost 6 bases, J lost 5 bases, and 5 bases stayed unmatched. The CDR3 reads CASSGQGINEQYF. CDR3 bases: TGTGCCAGCTCCGGACAGGGGATCAACGAGCAGTACTTC.

The genes are TRBV20-1 and TRBJ2-3, with 7 bases that match TRBD1. Per the germline V gene, CDR1 is DFQATT and CDR2 is SNEGSKA (reference sequence). V shed 3 bases, J shed 7 bases, and the junction held 10 bases outside the gene matches. This CDR3 has 14 amino acids. The CDR3 sequence is CSASPGQVDHTQYF. The CDR3 DNA follows: TGCAGTGCTAGTCCCGGACAGGTCGACCATACGCAGTATTTT.

The V gene is TRBV19, the J gene TRBJ1-2; 7 bases are a match to TRBD1. Germline CDR1 is LNHDA and CDR2 is SQIVND (reference sequence). The J segment lost 0 bases and the V segment lost 6 bases, leaving 4 bases of the junction unmatched. This CDR3 spans 14 amino acids. In nucleotides, the CDR3 is TGTGCCAGTAGCCGACAGGGAGCTAACTATGGCTACACCTTC. This encodes CASSRQGANYGYTF.

CDR3 bases: TGTGCCAGCAGCCTGGGACAGGGGCGGGAAAAACTGTTTTTT. Translating it yields CASSLGQGREKLFF. The chain recombines TRBV7-9 with TRBJ1-4, with TRBD1 matching over 10 bases. Germline V gene lookup returns CDR1 SEHNR and CDR2 FQNEAQ (reference sequence). The V segment lost 5 bases and the J segment 8 bases; nucleotides outside the gene matches: 5. The CDR3 has 14 amino acids.

The chain employs TRBV13 and TRBJ2-3; 9 positions match TRBD1. Trimming took 5 bases from V and 3 from J; bases not matched to a gene: 6. Germline V gene sequence: CDR1 PRHDT, CDR2 FYEKMQ (reference sequence). There are 15 residues in the CDR3. CDR3 nucleotides: TGTGCCAGCAGCCGGCGGGACAGGGCGACAGATACGCAGTATTTT. It codes for CASSRRDRATDTQYF.

In its sample, this clone was seen once. CDR3 protein: CASSLFGGSSPLHF. The CDR3 nucleotides read TGTGCCAGCAGCTTGTTTGGGGGCTCTTCACCCCTCCACTTT. V is TRBV7-2 and J is TRBJ1-6, with a weak D call TRBD1 (6 bases). The germline CDR1 and CDR2 sequences are SGHTA and FQGNSA. The V and J ends lost 3 bases and 9 bases respectively, with 12 bases between them. The CDR3 has 14 residues.

The CDR3, as DNA: TGTGCCACCCTTGGTGGAGGAGCTTTCTTT. As protein: CATLGGGAFF. The J gene is TRBJ1-1, the V gene TRBV21-1. TRBV21-1 is described as a pseudogene. The CDR3 is 10 amino acids.

The chain employs TRBV29-1 and TRBJ2-3; D is perhaps TRBD2 (5 bases). Germline CDR1 reads SQVTM; CDR2 reads ANQGSEA. Trimming removed 4 bases from V and 1 base from J, with 6 bases in between. The CDR3 sequence is 12 residues long. CDR3 in amino acids: CSVARGTDTQYF. In DNA, the CDR3 is TGCAGCGTTGCGAGGGGCACAGATACGCAGTATTTT.

The chain is built from TRBV5-1 and TRBJ1-6; D unclear. Trimming took 1 base from V and 7 from J, leaving 6 bases between them. CDR3 length: 13 amino acids. Looked up from germline, CDR1 is SGHRS and CDR2 is YFSETQ. This CDR3 reads CASSLSENSPLHF. CDR3 in DNA: TGCGCCAGCAGCTTGAGTGAGAATTCACCCCTCCACTTT.

The rearrangement links TRBV4-2 to TRBJ1-2; D gene uncertain. This CDR3 has 13 residues. Trimming removed 1 base from V and 3 bases from J, with 6 bases in between. Per germline, CDR1 LGHNA and CDR2 YNFKEQ. CDR3 sequence reads: CASSQGLHYGYTF. The CDR3 nucleotides read TGTGCCAGCAGCCAAGGACTACACTATGGCTACACCTTC.